These 25 T cell receptor beta chains share one sample of origin, sequenced in a study of shared clonotypes between healthy human individuals. The table came from immunoSEQ multiplex PCR; TCRdb's copy has only in-frame clones and leaves some out. The repertoire holds some 1,100,000 clones, with about 80% as singletons. Sequencing was carried out using memory CD4+ T cells from PBMCs. As for subset: CD45RA-negative fraction. The source is a man aged 18 to 29 in good health. Some clones in this sample may be carry-over from other donors' samples.

The chain joins TRBV15 to TRBJ2-3, with D perhaps TRBD1 (5 bases). Germline loops: CDR1 LNHNV, CDR2 YYDKDF (reference sequence). The CDR3 is 15 residues long. The V gene lost 5 bases and the J gene lost 0 bases, with 12 bases spanning the gap. This CDR3 is CATSEIGASTDTQYF. The DNA of the CDR3 is TGTGCCACCAGCGAGATTGGGGCTAGCACAGATACGCAGTATTTT.

The chain employs TRBV28 and TRBJ1-4, with D unresolved. The CDR3 is 18 residues long. V was trimmed by 3 bases and J by 0 bases, leaving 17 bases between them. Germline assignment: CDR1 MDHEN and CDR2 SYDVKM. CDR3 residues: CASSFIGRNPATNEKLFF. In DNA form, the CDR3 reads TGTGCCAGCAGTTTTATCGGCCGGAACCCAGCAACTAATGAAAAACTGTTTTTT.

The J gene is TRBJ2-5, the V gene TRBV18; 14 bases agree with TRBD2. This CDR3 region has 19 residues. Germline assignment: CDR1 KGHSH and CDR2 LQKENI. V lost 0 bases to trimming and J lost 5 bases; unmatched junction nucleotides: 11. The CDR3 DNA is TGTGCCAGCTCACCACCGGCGAGGACTAGCGGGGGGAGCTGGGAGACCCAGTACTTC. Amino acid sequence: CASSPPARTSGGSWETQYF.

This clone appeared a few times. The J gene is TRBJ2-1, the V gene TRBV14; D is possibly TRBD2 (6 bases). V lost 4 bases and J lost 9, with 13 bases in between. The CDR3 has 13 amino acids. CDR1 and CDR2 (germline): SGHDN, FVKESK. The CDR3 region has the DNA TGTGCCAGCAGCCGCGCGGGGTCAACTGAGCAGTTCTTC. Residues: CASSRAGSTEQFF.

The rearrangement joins TRBV27 to TRBJ2-1; TRBD2 matches 10 bases. This CDR3 comprises 16 residues. Germline V gene sequence: CDR1 MNHEY, CDR2 SMNVEV (reference sequence). The trim removed 7 bases at V and 9 bases at J, leaving 15 bases unmatched. The CDR3, as DNA: TGTGCCAGCACCATTACCCCCGGGACTAGCGTGACTGAGCAGTTCTTC. The encoded protein is CASTITPGTSVTEQFF.

The V gene is TRBV6-6, the J gene TRBJ2-1; TRBD1 aligns across 11 bases. CDR1 is MNHNY, CDR2 SVGAGI, per germline (reference sequence). This CDR3 has 15 amino acids. Losses at the gene ends were 7 bases for V and 8 bases for J; bases not matched to a gene: 10. CDR3 DNA sequence: TGTGCCAGCAAAGCCGTTGGGACAGGGGGGGATGAGCAGTTCTTC. Translated, it gives CASKAVGTGGDEQFF.

This rearrangement joins TRBV19 to TRBJ2-6; D is unresolved. Germline V gene data show CDR1 as LNHDA and CDR2 as SQIVND (reference sequence). The ends were cut back, 8 bases at V and 4 bases at J, with 6 bases in the middle. This CDR3 is 12 amino acids long. The CDR3: CASLWGANVLTF. CDR3 in DNA: TGTGCCAGTTTGTGGGGGGCCAACGTCCTGACTTTC.

The rearrangement links TRBV7-3 to TRBJ2-1; no reliable D call. Germline assignment: CDR1 SGHTA and CDR2 FQGTGA. V lost 2 bases and J 8 bases, leaving 13 bases between the germline ends. This CDR3 has 14 amino acids. Here the CDR3 DNA reads TGTGCCAGCAGCTTACGGCCAGGTTCGCATGAGCAGTTCTTC. Residues: CASSLRPGSHEQFF.

The rearrangement links TRBV29-1 to TRBJ1-2, with TRBD1 matching over 9 bases. The CDR3 runs to 12 residues. Germline V lookup: CDR1 SQVTM, CDR2 ANQGSEA. With 2 bases clipped from V and 6 bases from J, the junction kept 1 base outside the gene matches. The CDR3 region has the DNA TGCAGCGTTGAACGACAGGGGGATGGCTACACCTTC. This gives the protein CSVERQGDGYTF.

Turning to this clone: The junction differs from germline at one of its ends, possibly a read error. Additional DNA sequences in this sample encode the identical CDR3. The genes are TRBV7-2 and TRBJ2-5; the match to TRBD2 covers 11 bases. The CDR3 runs 14 residues. Germline-derived CDR1 and CDR2 are SGHTA and FQGNSA. The CDR3 region is CASSLAGGAETQYF. The DNA for the CDR3 is TGTGCCAGCAGTTTAGCGGGAGGGGCGGAGACCCAGTACTTC.

J is TRBJ1-5 and V is TRBV27; D call uncertain. The CDR3 spans 15 residues. Germline values: CDR1 MNHEY, CDR2 SMNVEV (reference sequence). Trimming left V 4 bases short and J 0 bases short, with 10 bases between. The CDR3 is CASSYRSDSNQPQHF. The CDR3 DNA is TGTGCCAGCAGTTACCGATCAGATAGCAATCAGCCCCAGCATTTT.

Here the CDR3 reads CASRTRAGAAQPQHF. The DNA of the CDR3 is TGTGCCAGCAGAACCCGTGCGGGGGCGGCTCAGCCCCAGCATTTT. V is TRBV2 and J is TRBJ1-5; tentative D call: TRBD1 (6 bases). Germline loops: CDR1 SNHLY, CDR2 FYNNEI. The V end was cut by 6 bases, the J end by 6 bases, with 18 bases between. CDR3 length equals 15 residues.

This clone has only one observation. The rearrangement joins TRBV5-1 to TRBJ2-1; 8 bases fit TRBD2. The germline V gene encodes CDR1 SGHRS and CDR2 YFSETQ. The V segment lost 0 bases and the J segment 9 bases; nucleotides outside the gene matches: 8. CDR3 length: 15 residues. The CDR3 protein is CASSLVGSGTTEQFF. The CDR3 nucleotides are TGCGCCAGCAGCTTGGTGGGTAGCGGGACTACTGAGCAGTTCTTC.

The chain is built from TRBV6-5 and TRBJ2-7; 10 bases are a match to TRBD1. V trimming: 0 bases; J trimming: 5 bases; junction bases outside the gene matches: 4. This CDR3 has 15 residues. CDR1 is MNHEY and CDR2 is SVGAGI in the germline V gene. CDR3 coding DNA: TGTGCCAGCAGTTACTCCGGGACAGGGGAAAACGAGCAGTACTTC. This gives the protein CASSYSGTGENEQYF.

This clone showed up many times. This CDR3 is also generated by other DNA sequences in the sample. V gene TRBV28 combines with J gene TRBJ1-1; D remains ambiguous. Germline V lookup: CDR1 MDHEN, CDR2 SYDVKM. V was shortened by 5 bases and J by 6 bases, with 19 bases between the two germline ends. The CDR3 runs to 15 residues. The DNA of the CDR3 is TGTGCCAGCAGTGGGGTTCGTAGACTTTCATCTGAAGCTTTCTTT. It yields the protein CASSGVRRLSSEAFF.

In its sample, this clone was seen once. Other nucleotide sequences in the sample specify the same CDR3. The V and J genes are TRBV27 and TRBJ2-5, with 8 bases aligning to TRBD1. The V and J ends lost 6 bases and 1 base, in that order; junction bases with no gene match: 4. This CDR3 is built from 14 residues. Germline assignment: CDR1 MNHEY and CDR2 SMNVEV (reference sequence). The CDR3 DNA reads as TGTGCCAGCAGCAGGACAGGGATCCAAGAGACCCAGTACTTC. Amino acids: CASSRTGIQETQYF.

The rearrangement uses TRBV28 and TRBJ2-5, with D perhaps matching TRBD1 (6 bases). The germline CDR1 and CDR2 sequences are MDHEN and SYDVKM. Trimming removed 5 bases at V and 7 bases at J, with 20 bases between. There are 15 residues in the CDR3. Here the CDR3 DNA reads TGTGCCAGCAGTCTGGGGGCGGCCCTACTGGGGACCCAGTACTTC. Its protein product is CASSLGAALLGTQYF.

This clone was observed a handful of times. This sequence joins TRBV5-1 and TRBJ2-2; 9 bases line up with TRBD1. This CDR3 is 16 amino acids long. The V gene's germline CDR1 is SGHRS and CDR2 YFSETQ. V lost 1 base to trimming and J lost 3 bases; unmatched junction nucleotides: 4. CDR3 nucleotide sequence: TGCGCCAGCAGCTTGCAGGGACAGGGTTACACCGGGGAGCTGTTTTTT. This encodes CASSLQGQGYTGELFF.

The chain links TRBV5-4 to TRBJ2-2; 9 bases are shared with TRBD1. CDR1 and CDR2 from the germline V gene are SGHNT and YYREEE (reference sequence). V gave up 3 bases and J gave up 5 bases; unmatched junction bases: 11. The CDR3 length is 17 residues. The CDR3 bases are TGTGCCAGCAGCTCATTTGCCACCGGGACAGGGACCGGGGAGCTGTTTTTT. Its protein product is CASSSFATGTGTGELFF.

This clone appeared a few times. At the DNA level, this CDR3 is encoded by other sequences in the same sample as well. This sequence joins TRBV18 and TRBJ1-5; D ambiguous. The CDR3 spans 12 residues. V was cut by 2 bases and J by 4 bases, with 3 bases left in between. CDR1 is KGHSH and CDR2 is LQKENI in the germline V gene. DNA for the CDR3: TGTGCCAGCTCACCAGGGAATCAGCCCCAGCATTTT. Protein product: CASSPGNQPQHF.

This chain links TRBV28 with TRBJ2-3; unclear D gene. The V and J ends lost 5 bases and 5 bases respectively, with 5 bases between them. There are 11 residues in the CDR3. CDR1 and CDR2 (germline): MDHEN, SYDVKM. Here the CDR3 DNA reads TGTGCCAGCAGTCGCCGAGATACGCAGTATTTT. Translated, it gives CASSRRDTQYF. Using reference TRBV28 and TRBJ2-3 for the parts outside the CDR3, the full variable domain is DVKVTQSSRYLVKRTGEKVFLECVQDMDHENMFWYRQDPGLGLRLIYFSYDVKMKEKGDIPEGYSVSREKKERFSLILESASTNQTSMYLCASSRRDTQYFGPGTRLTVL.

CDR3 DNA sequence: TGCGCCAGCAGCCAATCCGACAGGGGGGACAAAGCTTTCTTT. Translated, it gives CASSQSDRGDKAFF. The gene calls are TRBV4-1 and TRBJ1-1, with 9 bases fitting TRBD1. Germline V gene lookup returns CDR1 MGHRA and CDR2 YSYEKL. V trimming: 2 bases; J trimming: 9 bases; junction bases outside the gene matches: 7. The CDR3 covers 14 residues.

The chain recombines TRBV5-6 with TRBJ2-3; 8 bases match TRBD2. The length of the CDR3 is 14 residues. Germline CDR1 and CDR2: SGHDT and YYEEEE. V was pared by 4 bases and J by 9 bases, with 10 bases of the junction left unmatched. CDR3 region: CASSLVAGPKTQYF. In DNA form, the CDR3 reads TGTGCCAGCAGCCTGGTAGCGGGGCCGAAGACGCAGTATTTT.

A note on this clone: This sample includes further DNA sequences coding for the same CDR3. This chain joins TRBV5-4 and TRBJ2-5; TRBD1 is a possible D gene (5 bases). Trimming left V 0 bases short and J 1 base short, with 13 bases between. This CDR3 has 16 amino acids. Germline CDR1 is SGHNT and CDR2 is YYREEE (reference sequence). This CDR3 reads CASSLGGLGAQETQYF. Here the CDR3 DNA reads TGTGCCAGCAGCTTGGGCGGCCTAGGGGCCCAAGAGACCCAGTACTTC. The full variable domain, completed using reference TRBV5-4 and TRBJ2-5, is ETGVTQSPTHLIKTRGQQVTLRCSSQSGHNTVSWYQQALGQGPQFIFQYYREEENGRGNFPPRFSGLQFPNYSSELNVNALELDDSALYLCASSLGGLGAQETQYFGPGTRLLVL.

The chain recombines TRBV7-8 with TRBJ2-7, with 13 bases that match TRBD2. Germline V lookup: CDR1 SGHVS, CDR2 FQNEAQ. The V segment lost 5 bases and the J segment 2 bases; nucleotides outside the gene matches: 3. The CDR3 loop spans 15 amino acids. The CDR3 bases are TGTGCCAGCAGCCCAGGGACTAGCGGGACCTACGAGCAGTACTTC. Amino acid sequence: CASSPGTSGTYEQYF.